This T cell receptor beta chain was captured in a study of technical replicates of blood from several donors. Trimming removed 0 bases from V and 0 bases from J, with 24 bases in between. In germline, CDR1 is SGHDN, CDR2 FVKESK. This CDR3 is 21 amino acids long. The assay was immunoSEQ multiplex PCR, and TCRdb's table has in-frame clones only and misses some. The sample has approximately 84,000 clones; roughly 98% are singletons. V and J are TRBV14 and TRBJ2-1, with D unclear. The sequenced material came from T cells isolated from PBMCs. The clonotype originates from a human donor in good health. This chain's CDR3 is CASSQDFRLKLLHSSYNEQFF. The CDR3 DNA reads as TGTGCCAGCAGCCAAGATTTCCGCCTGAAACTTCTCCATAGCTCCTACAATGAGCAGTTCTTC.